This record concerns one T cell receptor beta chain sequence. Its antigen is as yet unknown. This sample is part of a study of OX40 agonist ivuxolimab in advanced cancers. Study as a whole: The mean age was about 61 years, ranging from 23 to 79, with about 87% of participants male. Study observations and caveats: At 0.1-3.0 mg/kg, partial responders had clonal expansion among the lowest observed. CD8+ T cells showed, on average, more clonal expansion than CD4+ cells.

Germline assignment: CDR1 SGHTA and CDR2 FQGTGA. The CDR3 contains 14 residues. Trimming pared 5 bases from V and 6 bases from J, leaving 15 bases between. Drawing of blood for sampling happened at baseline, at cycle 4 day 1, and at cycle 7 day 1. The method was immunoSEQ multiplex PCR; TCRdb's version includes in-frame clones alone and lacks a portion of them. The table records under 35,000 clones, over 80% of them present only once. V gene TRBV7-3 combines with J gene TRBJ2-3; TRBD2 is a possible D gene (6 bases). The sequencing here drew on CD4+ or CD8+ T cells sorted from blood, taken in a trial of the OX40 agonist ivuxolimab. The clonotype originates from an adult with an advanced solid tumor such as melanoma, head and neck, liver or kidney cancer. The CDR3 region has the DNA TGTGCCAGCAGCCCTGGGGCGGGGTACGATACGCAGTATTTT. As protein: CASSPGAGYDTQYF. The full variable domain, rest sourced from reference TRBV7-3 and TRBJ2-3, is GAGVSQTPSNKVTEKGKYVELRCDPISGHTALYWYRQSLGQGPEFLIYFQGTGAADDSGLPNDRFFAVRPEGSVSTLKIQRTERGDSAVYLCASSPGAGYDTQYFGPGTRLTVL.